This T cell receptor (beta chain) was identified during a study of cytomegalovirus exposure and HLA in healthy donors. Study conclusions and caveats: A likely sequencing artifact accounted for one observed cluster of highly shared sequence variants.

V lost 7 bases to trimming and J lost 0 bases; unmatched junction nucleotides: 13. CDR1 and CDR2 from the germline V gene are SGHRS and YFSETQ. The CDR3 sequence is 20 residues long. The PCR used 60 Vbeta and 13 Jbeta primers. Measured with immunoSEQ multiplex PCR; TCRdb has only the in-frame clones, and not every one. The sample's table shows under 90,000 clones. Note on this clone: Its target is unknown.

Sequences were obtained from PBMCs. The sequence derives from a female donor in good health and CMV-seropositive. The V and J genes are TRBV5-1 and TRBJ2-2; 15 bases match TRBD2. The CDR3 spells CASRNARTSGRESNTGELFF. Written as DNA, the CDR3 is TGCGCCAGCCGGAATGCCCGGACTAGCGGGAGGGAATCGAACACCGGGGAGCTGTTTTTT.